The 20 T cell receptor beta chains below come from one sample, sequenced in a study of T cells in Graves' hyperthyroidism and ophthalmopathy. Using RNA transcripts as the source, TCR beta CDR3 regions were amplified. The TCR CDR3 first-round RT-PCR relied on the HTBI primer set. TCRdb re-analysed the multiplex PCR reads in MiXCR, keeping a single row per CDR3 protein. The sample has about 200,000 distinct CDR3 sequences, around a sixth seen once. What was sequenced was blood. Source of these receptors: a woman aged 45-65 years with Graves' hyperthyroidism.

This clonotype appeared many times. This chain uses TRBV10-2 with TRBJ1-2; TRBD1 is a possible D gene (5 bases). The CDR3 has 12 amino acids. Germline values: CDR1 WSHSY, CDR2 SAAADI. The germline V and J ends were trimmed by 4 bases and 4 bases, with 7 bases remaining between them. CDR3 amino acids: CASSAGGYGYTF. In DNA form, the CDR3 reads TGCGCCAGCAGTGCCGGGGGCTATGGCTACACCTTC.

Note on this clonotype: A much larger clone is a single base away; this may be a read error. V is TRBV27 and J is TRBJ2-5; TRBD1 agrees at 7 bases. The CDR3 runs 12 residues. CDR1 is MNHEY and CDR2 is SMNVEV in the germline V gene (reference sequence). CDR3 coding DNA: TGTGCCGGCAGTCCCAGGGGGGAGACCCAGTACTTC. Its protein product is CAGSPRGETQYF.

This clonotype showed up many times. The chain recombines TRBV7-3 with TRBJ2-2; D gene uncertain. This CDR3 region has 16 residues. Germline V CDR1 and CDR2: SGHTA, FQGTGA. V was shortened by 5 bases and J by 4 bases, with 17 bases between the two germline ends. As DNA, the CDR3 is TGTGCCAGCAGCACCGTGGGTCCCTCGGGCACCGGGGAGCTGTTTTTT. Translated: CASSTVGPSGTGELFF.

This clonotype was picked up a small number of times. The CDR3 nucleotides are TGTGCCAGTAGTATAGATCTAGGGTTGAACACTGAAGCTTTCTTT. As protein: CASSIDLGLNTEAFF. The V and J genes are TRBV19 and TRBJ1-1; D remains unclear. Trimming stripped 0 bases from V and 0 bases from J, with 8 bases between. CDR1 and CDR2 from the germline V gene are LNHDA and SQIVND (reference sequence). CDR3 length: 15 amino acids.

The chain combines TRBV6-5 with TRBJ2-4, with TRBD2 matching 11 bases. Looked up from germline, CDR1 is MNHEY and CDR2 is SVGAGI. V shed 0 bases and J 4 bases; nucleotides not matched to a gene: 2. The CDR3 is 16 residues long. CDR3 nucleotide sequence: TGTGCCAGCAGTTACTCGTTAGCGGGAGGGAAAAACATTCAGTACTTC. It codes for CASSYSLAGGKNIQYF.

As regards this clonotype: This could be a read error, since a much larger clone is one nucleotide away. The chain couples TRBV6-5 to TRBJ2-2; D may be TRBD1 or TRBD2 (5 bases each). The germline CDR1 and CDR2 sequences are MNHEY and SVGAGI. The CDR3 contains 18 residues. Deletions cut 2 bases from V and 5 bases from J, with 21 bases between. CDR3 amino acids: CASSYTKPGRGSTGELFF. CDR3 coding DNA: TGTGCCAGCAGTTACACAAAACCGGGACGGGGATCAACCGGGGAGCTGTTTTTT.

This clonotype was recorded at least ten times. J is TRBJ2-7 and V is TRBV28; D is ambiguous. V lost 1 base, J lost 3 bases, and 1 base lay in between. This CDR3 has 11 amino acids. Germline V gene lookup returns CDR1 MDHEN and CDR2 SYDVKM. The CDR3 nucleotides are TGTGCCAGCAGTTTATTCTACGAGCAGTACTTC. As protein: CASSLFYEQYF.

This clonotype was observed a handful of times. The V gene is TRBV10-3, the J gene TRBJ2-7; D is unresolved. Germline lookup yields CDR1 ENHRY and CDR2 SYGVKD. V dropped 5 bases and J dropped 3 bases, with 5 bases sitting between them. This CDR3 region has 11 residues. The CDR3 is CAISKNYEQYF. CDR3 nucleotide sequence: TGTGCCATCAGTAAGAACTACGAGCAGTACTTC.

This clonotype was recorded many times. This chain joins TRBV28 and TRBJ2-1, with D possibly matching TRBD1 (5 bases). The germline gives CDR1 MDHEN, CDR2 SYDVKM. The CDR3 extends over 12 amino acids. Trimming shortened V by 5 bases and J by 4 bases, and 6 bases separated the two germline ends. The CDR3 bases are TGTGCCAGCAGTCGACAGTACAATGAGCAGTTCTTC. Translating gives CASSRQYNEQFF.

The V and J genes are TRBV11-2 and TRBJ2-2, with D perhaps assigned TRBD1 or TRBD2 (5 bases each). V lost 4 bases and J lost 1, with 10 bases in between. Germline assignment: CDR1 SGHAT and CDR2 FQNNGV. CDR3 length equals 15 residues. CDR3 DNA: TGTGCCAGCAGCTGGGACCCCATGAACACCGGGGAGCTGTTTTTT. Translated: CASSWDPMNTGELFF.

This clonotype is a singleton in its sample. The genes are TRBV7-9 and TRBJ2-3; 8 positions agree with TRBD2. The CDR3 has 15 amino acids. V trimming: 3 bases; J trimming: 1 base; junction bases outside the gene matches: 3. Germline loops: CDR1 SEHNR, CDR2 FQNEAQ (reference sequence). CDR3 in amino acids: CASSFWREGTDTQYF. CDR3 DNA: TGTGCCAGCAGCTTTTGGCGGGAGGGCACAGATACGCAGTATTTT. The full variable domain, completed using reference TRBV7-9 and TRBJ2-3, is DTGVSQNPRHKITKRGQNVTFRCDPISEHNRLYWYRQTLGQGPEFLTYFQNEAQLEKSRLLSDRFSAERPKGSFSTLEIQRTEQGDSAMYLCASSFWREGTDTQYFGPGTRLTVL.

This clonotype was found a few times. The CDR3 nucleotides are TGCAGTGCTAGAAAGCGGGAATCGTACGAGCAGTACTTC. Translation: CSARKRESYEQYF. The J gene is TRBJ2-7, the V gene TRBV20-1, with 7 bases fitting TRBD2. V lost 2 bases to trimming and J lost 4 bases; unmatched junction nucleotides: 5. This CDR3 spans 13 amino acids. Germline-derived CDR1 and CDR2 are DFQATT and SNEGSKA (reference sequence).

The table lists this clonotype with many counts. This chain connects TRBV2 to TRBJ2-3, with 16 nucleotides matching TRBD2. This CDR3 spans 16 amino acids. Unmatched junction bases numbered 2, after V lost 5 bases and J lost 3 bases. CDR1 is SNHLY and CDR2 is FYNNEI in the germline V gene. CDR3 amino acids: CASSSGLAGGTDTQYF. The CDR3 nucleotides read TGTGCCAGCAGTTCGGGACTAGCGGGAGGGACAGATACGCAGTATTTT.

This clonotype was observed many times. The rearrangement joins TRBV14 to TRBJ2-1; D is undetermined. V lost 1 base and J lost 9, with 4 bases in between. The CDR3 spans 11 residues. Germline V CDR1 and CDR2: SGHDN, FVKESK. The CDR3 loop reads CASSQGLEQFF. The CDR3 DNA follows: TGTGCCAGCAGCCAAGGTCTTGAGCAGTTCTTC. Using reference TRBV14 and TRBJ2-1 for the parts outside the CDR3, the full variable domain is EAGVTQFPSHSVIEKGQTVTLRCDPISGHDNLYWYRRVMGKEIKFLLHFVKESKQDESGMPNNRFLAERTGGTYSTLKVQPAELEDSGVYFCASSQGLEQFFGPGTRLTVL.

This clonotype was observed many times. Here the CDR3 reads CSARDSGSMDEQFF. Here the CDR3 DNA reads TGCAGTGCTAGAGATAGCGGGAGCATGGATGAGCAGTTCTTC. The rearrangement joins TRBV20-1 to TRBJ2-1, with TRBD2 identical over 9 bases. The CDR3 has 14 amino acids. Germline assignment: CDR1 DFQATT and CDR2 SNEGSKA (reference sequence). The V segment lost 0 bases and the J segment 8 bases; nucleotides outside the gene matches: 5.

V and J are TRBV3-1 and TRBJ2-7; D remains ambiguous. In germline, CDR1 is LGHDT, CDR2 YNNKEL (reference sequence). The V end was cut by 4 bases, the J end by 2 bases, with 9 bases between. The CDR3 has 13 residues. The CDR3 loop reads CASSPYPPYEQYF. The CDR3 nucleotides are TGTGCCAGCAGCCCTTATCCGCCCTACGAGCAGTACTTC.

This clonotype has ten or more counts. The chain couples TRBV28 to TRBJ1-2, with unresolved D. The germline V and J ends were trimmed by 0 bases and 2 bases, with 4 bases remaining between them. The length of the CDR3 is 13 residues. CDR1 is MDHEN and CDR2 is SYDVKM in the germline V gene. The CDR3 is CASSLWQNYGYTF. CDR3 DNA: TGTGCCAGCAGTTTATGGCAGAACTATGGCTACACCTTC.

This clonotype was detected many times. CDR3 protein: CASSLHDSYEQYF. The CDR3, as DNA: TGTGCCAGCAGTTTACATGACTCCTACGAGCAGTACTTC. The J gene is TRBJ2-7, the V gene TRBV12-3 or TRBV12-4; D remains ambiguous. Trimming stripped 2 bases from V and 0 bases from J, with 5 bases between. The CDR3 is 13 residues long.

The chain couples TRBV20-1 to TRBJ2-7, with a weak D call TRBD1 (5 bases). V was cut by 7 bases and J by 0 bases, with 13 bases left in between. In germline, CDR1 is DFQATT, CDR2 SNEGSKA (reference sequence). The CDR3 is 13 amino acids. DNA for the CDR3: TGCAGTGGGAACCTGGACAACTCCTACGAGCAGTACTTC. The encoded protein is CSGNLDNSYEQYF.

This clonotype appeared many times. The chain is built from TRBV6-1 and TRBJ1-6; D is uncertain. Trimming stripped 2 bases from V and 0 bases from J, with 5 bases between. Germline values: CDR1 MNHNS, CDR2 SASEGT. This CDR3 comprises 15 residues. CDR3 sequence reads: CASSETASYNSPLHF. DNA for the CDR3: TGTGCCAGCAGTGAAACAGCCTCCTATAATTCACCCCTCCACTTT.